Included here is one T cell receptor (beta chain) sequence, with context. Its target is not known. The data were taken from a study of beta chain features in type 1 diabetes. Study results and limitations: It was among patients, rather than healthy donors, that naive, central memory and Treg TCRB repertoires appeared more similar. Shorter TCRB CDR3s, moderately but significantly so, were found in Type 1 diabetes patients in all four CD4+ subsets.

Expressed TCRB transcripts were sequenced, since all the RNA that had been isolated was reverse transcribed. Each sample of naive, central memory or regulatory T cells had, on average, around 3.5 million reads. Some clones are missing from TCRdb's copy, which holds only in-frame ones; the method was immunoSEQ multiplex PCR. In the table there are around 240,000 clones, around 15% of which are singletons. The receptor comes from a man aged 30-40 years with type 1 diabetes. Sequenced material: naive CD4+ T cells from blood.

The CDR3 DNA sequence: TGTGCCAGCAGTTCTCAGACCCAGTACTTC. Translated, it gives CASSSQTQYF. This chain links TRBV27 with TRBJ2-5; D is undetermined. Germline assignment: CDR1 MNHEY and CDR2 SMNVEV (reference sequence). The CDR3 runs 10 residues. Trimming left V 4 bases short and J 6 bases short, with 3 bases between.